What follows are 29 T cell receptor beta chains derived from one specimen sequenced in a study of beta chain features in type 1 diabetes. Their recognized antigens are unknown. The authors reverse transcribed all of the isolated RNA, so sequencing captured expressed TCRB transcripts. Profiling relied on immunoSEQ multiplex PCR, and the TCRdb table lists in-frame clones only, not all of them. Of a few hundred thousand clones listed, 8.5% to 10% are singletons. Study-level findings and limits: In all four CD4+ subsets, TCRB CDR3 length was significantly, moderately reduced in type 1 diabetes.

Specimen: central memory CD4+ T cells from blood. The receptor set was obtained from a man aged 25 to 40 with type 1 diabetes.

The chain combines TRBV28 with TRBJ1-2; D unresolved. This CDR3 contains 15 residues. V shed 2 bases and J shed 1 base, with 11 bases lying between them. Germline V gene lookup returns CDR1 MDHEN and CDR2 SYDVKM. As DNA, the CDR3 is TGTGCCAGCAGTTTAGCGCCAGAAATTAACTATGGCTACACCTTC. It yields the protein CASSLAPEINYGYTF.

The chain recombines TRBV7-8 with TRBJ2-5; no definite D call. The CDR3 consists of 14 residues. Germline CDR1 and CDR2: SGHVS and FQNEAQ. V was trimmed by 3 bases and J by 5 bases, leaving 13 bases between them. CDR3 in amino acids: CASSFLRPEETQYF. As DNA, the CDR3 is TGTGCCAGCAGCTTCCTGCGGCCCGAGGAGACCCAGTACTTC.

This clone was detected many times. This chain links TRBV18 with TRBJ2-1; D call uncertain. With 4 bases removed from V and 6 bases from J, the gap between germline ends came to 7 bases. CDR3 length: 12 residues. Germline V gene lookup returns CDR1 KGHSH and CDR2 LQKENI. The CDR3 DNA follows: TGTGCCAGCTCACAATTGAGCAATGAGCAGTTCTTC. Translated: CASSQLSNEQFF.

V is TRBV6-5 and J is TRBJ1-1; D is undetermined. V dropped 0 bases and J dropped 3 bases, with 11 bases sitting between them. The CDR3 runs to 15 residues. Germline V gene sequence: CDR1 MNHEY, CDR2 SVGAGI. The CDR3 DNA is TGTGCCAGCAGTTACTCAACGAAGTTGGACACTGAAGCTTTCTTT. This codes for CASSYSTKLDTEAFF.

This clone was seen a handful of times. A read error may produce the germline difference seen at one junction end. Here the CDR3 reads CASSLYQGTQYF. The CDR3 DNA reads TGTGCCAGCAGCTTGTATCAAGGGACCCAGTACTTC. This chain connects TRBV7-3 to TRBJ2-5, with D uncertain. Per germline, CDR1 SGHTA and CDR2 FQGTGA. The CDR3 consists of 12 residues.

This clone was recorded many times. This chain connects TRBV7-2 to TRBJ1-4, with D possibly matching TRBD1 (6 bases). The CDR3 is 13 amino acids. The germline V and J ends were trimmed by 2 bases and 10 bases, with 11 bases remaining between them. Germline CDR1 reads SGHTA; CDR2 reads FQGNSA. The CDR3 is CASSLPGQRKLFF. CDR3 DNA: TGTGCCAGCAGCTTACCGGGACAAAGAAAACTGTTTTTT.

The chain employs TRBV29-1 and TRBJ2-1; 9 bases match TRBD2. The CDR3 loop spans 13 amino acids. J lost 6 bases, V lost 6 bases, and 6 bases had no gene match. The germline gives CDR1 SQVTM, CDR2 ANQGSEA. The CDR3 is CSVKGLAINEQFF. In nucleotides, the CDR3 is TGCAGCGTCAAGGGACTAGCCATCAATGAGCAGTTCTTC.

This clone was seen a few times. This chain joins TRBV30 and TRBJ2-5; D is unclear. The germline V gene encodes CDR1 GTSNPN and CDR2 SVGIG (reference sequence). Trimming removed 0 bases at V and 1 base at J, with 6 bases between. The CDR3 has 13 amino acids. The CDR3: CAWSVRPQETQYF. The CDR3 DNA is TGTGCCTGGAGTGTAAGGCCCCAAGAGACCCAGTACTTC.

In nucleotides, the CDR3 is TGTGCCAGCAGCCCCGGAGGTGGCACCCCCTACGAGCAGTACTTC. Translating it yields CASSPGGGTPYEQYF. The chain uses TRBV5-6 and TRBJ2-7; TRBD2 is a possible D gene (5 bases). Trimming took 4 bases from V and 2 from J, leaving 16 bases between them. Per the germline V gene, CDR1 is SGHDT and CDR2 is YYEEEE. CDR3 size: 15 residues.

The table lists this clone with a few counts. This chain joins TRBV7-2 and TRBJ2-5; D is unresolved. The V gene lost 5 bases and the J gene lost 9 bases, with 13 bases spanning the gap. Germline V gene data show CDR1 as SGHTA and CDR2 as FQGNSA. This CDR3 has 12 residues. CDR3 protein: CASSPDRLAQYF. CDR3 DNA sequence: TGTGCCAGCAGCCCTGACCGGTTAGCCCAGTACTTC.

V is TRBV14 and J is TRBJ1-1; tentatively, D is TRBD1 (5 bases). The CDR3 totals 17 residues. V was cut by 4 bases and J by 4 bases, with 22 bases left in between. Germline V gene lookup returns CDR1 SGHDN and CDR2 FVKESK. This CDR3 is CASSRAAGDGRGTEAFF. The CDR3 DNA is TGTGCCAGCAGCCGCGCGGCGGGGGACGGGCGGGGCACTGAAGCTTTCTTT. The full variable domain, its missing parts supplied by reference TRBV14 and TRBJ1-1, is EAGVTQFPSHSVIEKGQTVTLRCDPISGHDNLYWYRRVMGKEIKFLLHFVKESKQDESGMPNNRFLAERTGGTYSTLKVQPAELEDSGVYFCASSRAAGDGRGTEAFFGQGTRLTVV.

The rearrangement joins TRBV7-2 to TRBJ2-7; 7 nucleotides match TRBD2. Germline CDR1 is SGHTA and CDR2 is FQGNSA. The ends lost 4 bases at V and 3 bases at J; junction bases unmatched: 6. CDR3 length: 14 amino acids. CDR3 in DNA: TGTGCCAGCAGCTCGCCGGGGGGATTCTACGAGCAGTACTTC. Protein product: CASSSPGGFYEQYF.

The chain links TRBV19 to TRBJ1-3; 7 nucleotides align to TRBD1. CDR3 size: 16 residues. Per germline, CDR1 LNHDA and CDR2 SQIVND (reference sequence). V trimming: 7 bases; J trimming: 3 bases; junction bases outside the gene matches: 12. CDR3 sequence reads: CASTPSGRGSGNTIYF. CDR3 nucleotide sequence: TGTGCCAGTACACCCAGTGGCAGGGGGAGTGGAAACACCATATATTTT.

V gene TRBV9 combines with J gene TRBJ1-1, with D maybe TRBD1 (5 bases). The V end was cut by 3 bases, the J end by 4 bases, with 19 bases between. Germline loops: CDR1 SGDLS, CDR2 YYNGEE. The CDR3 totals 16 residues. CDR3 residues: CASSALVGRIATEAFF. CDR3 nucleotides: TGTGCCAGCAGCGCTCTGGTGGGGCGGATCGCCACTGAAGCTTTCTTT.

This sequence joins TRBV5-6 and TRBJ1-2, with 7 bases that match TRBD1. V shed 4 bases, J shed 1 base, and the junction held 4 bases outside the gene matches. CDR3 size: 14 residues. Germline loops: CDR1 SGHDT, CDR2 YYEEEE. CDR3 residues: CASSAGQVNYGYTF. The CDR3 DNA reads as TGTGCCAGCAGCGCTGGACAGGTTAACTATGGCTACACCTTC.

V usage is TRBV28 and J usage is TRBJ2-7; D ambiguous. Trimming stripped 4 bases from V and 1 base from J, with 20 bases between. The CDR3 has 17 residues. The germline gives CDR1 MDHEN, CDR2 SYDVKM. The CDR3 loop reads CASSWPPGKGNSYEQYF. CDR3 sequence (DNA): TGTGCCAGCAGTTGGCCCCCTGGGAAGGGAAATTCCTACGAGCAGTACTTC.

The V gene is TRBV11-2, the J gene TRBJ2-7; 11 bases line up with TRBD2. Germline V lookup: CDR1 SGHAT, CDR2 FQNNGV. J lost 2 bases, V lost 3 bases, and 9 bases had no gene match. The CDR3 sequence is 17 residues long. The chain's CDR3 is CASSLRTSGSTTYEQYF. The CDR3 coding sequence is TGTGCCAGCAGCTTGCGGACTAGCGGGTCCACTACCTACGAGCAGTACTTC.

This clone was seen more than once but under ten times. The chain has TRBV10-3 and TRBJ2-5; D is unclear. The J call may not be correct, given that the DNA end is closer to TRBJ2-7. CDR3 size: 15 residues. Germline assignment: CDR1 ENHRY and CDR2 SYGVKD. CDR3 in DNA: TGTGCCATCAGTGAGTCGAACGCAGGCCTCTACGAGCAGTACTTC. This encodes CAISESNAGLYEQYF.

This clone came up a few times. CDR3 sequence (DNA): TGTGCCAGCAGCTTAGTAGGGGATGAGCAGTTCTTC. Its protein is CASSLVGDEQFF. The chain uses TRBV7-9 and TRBJ2-1; possibly TRBD1 for D (5 bases). V lost 1 base and J lost 8, with 6 bases in between. Germline assignment: CDR1 SEHNR and CDR2 FQNEAQ (reference sequence). CDR3 length equals 12 residues.

This clone was detected only a few times. The rearrangement joins TRBV6-6 to TRBJ2-2, with 8 nucleotides matching TRBD2. Germline V CDR1 and CDR2: MNHNY, SVGAGI (reference sequence). CDR3 size: 14 residues. Losses at the gene ends were 5 bases for V and 6 bases for J; bases not matched to a gene: 5. DNA for the CDR3: TGTGCCAGCAGTACCGGGAGGGCCGCCGGGGAGCTGTTTTTT. It translates to CASSTGRAAGELFF.

The CDR3 reads CASSLGKWNEQFF. CDR3 DNA: TGTGCCAGCAGTTTAGGGAAGTGGAATGAGCAGTTCTTC. The chain is built from TRBV2 and TRBJ2-1; D remains unclear. Germline values: CDR1 SNHLY, CDR2 FYNNEI. This CDR3 is built from 13 residues. Between the trimmed V and J ends, which lost 5 bases and 7 bases, there was a span of 12 bases.

The chain recombines TRBV4-1 with TRBJ1-1; the D is unclear. Between the trimmed V and J ends, which lost 4 bases and 9 bases, there was a span of 12 bases. Looked up from germline, CDR1 is MGHRA and CDR2 is YSYEKL. The CDR3 has 12 residues. CDR3 sequence reads: CASSRPGAQAFF. The DNA for the CDR3 is TGCGCCAGCAGCCGACCGGGAGCCCAAGCTTTCTTT.

The chain combines TRBV6-6 with TRBJ1-3; tentatively, D is TRBD1 (6 bases). The V and J ends lost 10 bases and 1 base respectively, with 14 bases between them. This CDR3 has 14 residues. In germline, CDR1 is MNHNY, CDR2 SVGAGI (reference sequence). CDR3 coding DNA: TGTGCCATCACGGGACAAAATTCTGGAAACACCATATATTTT. It encodes CAITGQNSGNTIYF.

Comment on this clone: Within the sample, other DNA sequences also encode this same CDR3. This rearrangement joins TRBV11-2 to TRBJ2-1; the D gene is possibly TRBD1 (5 bases). From germline, CDR1 is SGHAT and CDR2 FQNNGV. With 0 bases removed from V and 8 bases from J, the gap between germline ends came to 8 bases. This CDR3 contains 13 residues. The CDR3: CASSLDRGDEQFF. Written as DNA, the CDR3 is TGTGCCAGCAGCTTAGATAGGGGTGATGAGCAGTTCTTC.

This clone showed up just a few times. The chain links TRBV19 to TRBJ1-5; 9 bases fit TRBD1. The CDR3 totals 15 residues. V was pared by 2 bases and J by 2 bases, with 1 base of the junction left unmatched. Germline V gives CDR1 LNHDA, CDR2 SQIVND (reference sequence). This CDR3 is CASSIRTGGNQPQHF. The CDR3 bases are TGTGCCAGTAGTATACGGACAGGGGGCAATCAGCCCCAGCATTTT.

This chain connects TRBV5-1 to TRBJ1-4; a possible D gene is TRBD1 (5 bases). The CDR3 extends over 14 amino acids. With 0 bases removed from V and 6 bases from J, the gap between germline ends came to 9 bases. Germline V gene sequence: CDR1 SGHRS, CDR2 YFSETQ. The CDR3 spells CASSLAGIDEKLFF. Here the CDR3 DNA reads TGCGCCAGCAGCTTGGCAGGGATCGATGAAAAACTGTTTTTT.

This clone turned up a few times. V usage is TRBV6-4 and J usage is TRBJ1-1, with D perhaps TRBD1 (5 bases). Germline lookup yields CDR1 MRHNA and CDR2 SNTAGT. Trimming took off 4 bases at V and 1 base at J, with 10 bases between the two ends. This CDR3 has 14 residues. CDR3 residues: CASSAVGGNTEAFF. The CDR3 bases are TGTGCCAGCAGTGCCGTGGGGGGGAACACTGAAGCTTTCTTT.

Ten or more counts support this clone. The chain carries TRBV9 and TRBJ2-1; D is perhaps TRBD2 (5 bases). The V gene's germline CDR1 is SGDLS and CDR2 YYNGEE. V was shortened by 2 bases and J by 4 bases, with 10 bases between the two germline ends. The CDR3 covers 14 residues. The CDR3 coding sequence is TGTGCCAGCAGCGTTTCGGACTCTTACAATGAGCAGTTCTTC. Residues: CASSVSDSYNEQFF.

V usage is TRBV9 and J usage is TRBJ2-1; D may be TRBD2 (6 bases). V was shortened by 3 bases and J by 3 bases, with 10 bases between the two germline ends. The CDR3 extends over 14 amino acids. Germline V gives CDR1 SGDLS, CDR2 YYNGEE. In DNA form, the CDR3 reads TGTGCCAGCAGCGGGGGGGACCGCTACAATGAGCAGTTCTTC. This translates into CASSGGDRYNEQFF. Filled out from reference TRBV9 and TRBJ2-1, the complete variable domain reads DSGVTQTPKHLITATGQRVTLRCSPRSGDLSVYWYQQSLDQGLQFLIQYYNGEERAKGNILERFSAQQFPDLHSELNLSSLELGDSALYFCASSGGDRYNEQFFGPGTRLTVL.